The present T cell receptor beta chain was sequenced within a study of T cell clonotyping in hematopoietic cell transplantation. As to time point: recipient sample about 28 days before transplant, after cytoreduction. Sequenced by immunoSEQ multiplex PCR; TCRdb stores in-frame clones only, minus some. Altogether some 29,000 clones are present, around 80% being singletons, with the ten largest covering 6% to 7.5%. This clonotype was sampled from a woman in her thirties with chronic myeloid leukemia. Some clones in this sample may be carry-over from other donors' samples. Source: peripheral blood mononuclear cells, taken before stem cell transplant.

The CDR3, as DNA: TGCGCCAGCAGCGAAGCGGGGGGCACCGGGGAGCTGTTTTTT. It codes for CASSEAGGTGELFF. The rearrangement uses TRBV4-1 and TRBJ2-2; 9 nucleotides line up with TRBD2. Unmatched junction bases numbered 2, after V lost 5 bases and J lost 4 bases. The CDR3 is 14 residues long. Germline V gene sequence: CDR1 MGHRA, CDR2 YSYEKL.